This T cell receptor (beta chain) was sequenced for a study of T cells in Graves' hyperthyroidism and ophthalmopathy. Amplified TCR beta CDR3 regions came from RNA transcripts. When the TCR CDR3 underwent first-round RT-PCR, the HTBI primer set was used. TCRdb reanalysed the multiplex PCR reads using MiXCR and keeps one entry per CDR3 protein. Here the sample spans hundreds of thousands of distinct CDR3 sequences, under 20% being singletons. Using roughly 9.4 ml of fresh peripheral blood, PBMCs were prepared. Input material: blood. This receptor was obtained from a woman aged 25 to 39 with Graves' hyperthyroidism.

The CDR3 loop is CACSPGGSELNSNQPQHF. CDR3 DNA: TGTGCCTGCTCCCCGGGGGGGTCGGAGCTTAATAGCAATCAGCCCCAGCATTTT. The V gene is TRBV30, the J gene TRBJ1-5; possibly TRBD1 for D (5 bases). CDR1 and CDR2 (germline): GTSNPN, SVGIG (reference sequence). The V and J ends lost 6 bases and 0 bases respectively, with 24 bases between them. The CDR3 runs 18 residues.